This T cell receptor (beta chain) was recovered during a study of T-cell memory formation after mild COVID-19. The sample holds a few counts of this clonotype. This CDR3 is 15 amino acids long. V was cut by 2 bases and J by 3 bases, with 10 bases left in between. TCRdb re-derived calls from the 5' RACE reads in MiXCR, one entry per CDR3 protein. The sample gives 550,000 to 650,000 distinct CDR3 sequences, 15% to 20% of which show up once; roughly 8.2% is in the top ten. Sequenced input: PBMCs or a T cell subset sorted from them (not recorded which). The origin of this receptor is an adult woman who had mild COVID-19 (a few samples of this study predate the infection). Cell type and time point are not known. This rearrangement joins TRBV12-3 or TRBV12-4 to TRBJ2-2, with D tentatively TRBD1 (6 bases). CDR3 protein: CASSLPRGYTGELFF. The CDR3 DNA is TGTGCCAGCAGTTTACCCAGGGGATACACCGGGGAGCTGTTTTTT.